These 21 T cell receptor beta chains were sequenced from one sample in a study of T cell responses to AZD1222 COVID-19 vaccine. Measured with immunoSEQ multiplex PCR; TCRdb has only the in-frame clones, and not every one. The sample includes some 130,000 clones, about 94% seen only once; the top ten take around 3.6%. Source: peripheral blood, taken on day 0 of AZD1222 vaccination. These receptors originate from an adult in good health.

The V gene is TRBV28, the J gene TRBJ2-4; D remains ambiguous. The CDR3 is 10 residues long. Germline V CDR1 and CDR2: MDHEN, SYDVKM. This chain's CDR3 is CRVRANIQYF. DNA of the CDR3: TGTCGAGTTAGGGCAAACATTCAGTACTTC.

The chain has TRBV12-5 and TRBJ2-7; possibly TRBD2 for D (6 bases). V was clipped by 6 bases and J by 7 bases, with 16 bases between them. Per germline, CDR1 LGHNT and CDR2 FRNRAP. The CDR3 runs 13 residues. CDR3 DNA: TGTGCTAGTGGCCTCGGGCAGGGAGGTGAGCAGTACTTC. This codes for CASGLGQGGEQYF.

This clone appeared a single time. As DNA, the CDR3 is TGCAGCGCTGATGTGGGTCACGAGCAGTACTTC. Residues: CSADVGHEQYF. V is TRBV29-1 and J is TRBJ2-7; no clear D. Germline V gene data show CDR1 as SQVTM and CDR2 as ANQGSEA. This CDR3 region has 11 residues. Deletions cut 7 bases from V and 5 bases from J, with 12 bases between.

The chain recombines TRBV7-2 with TRBJ1-1; the D is unclear. Germline V gene sequence: CDR1 SGHTA, CDR2 FQGNSA. The V and J ends lost 4 bases and 11 bases respectively, with 17 bases between them. The CDR3 spans 13 residues. The CDR3 sequence is CASSSGPLTVAFF. CDR3 nucleotide sequence: TGTGCCAGCAGCTCCGGACCCTTAACCGTGGCTTTCTTT.

The chain uses TRBV11-2 and TRBJ1-2, with D hard to call. V lost 2 bases to trimming and J lost 3 bases, with 19 bases between them. The CDR3 is made up of 17 amino acids. Germline V CDR1 and CDR2: SGHAT, FQNNGV. CDR3 residues: CASSLPPSLRVDYGYTF. Written as DNA, the CDR3 is TGTGCCAGCAGCTTACCCCCCAGCTTAAGGGTGGACTATGGCTACACCTTC.

The rearrangement joins TRBV7-3 to TRBJ2-3, with 8 nucleotides matching TRBD2. The ends lost 3 bases at V and 4 bases at J; junction bases unmatched: 6. This CDR3 comprises 15 residues. Germline V gene data show CDR1 as SGHTA and CDR2 as FQGTGA. CDR3 DNA sequence: TGTGCCAGCAGCTTTGACGGGAGGGCCTCAGATACGCAGTATTTT. Translation: CASSFDGRASDTQYF.

This chain joins TRBV5-1 and TRBJ1-6; the D gene is possibly TRBD1 (5 bases). The V gene lost 0 bases and the J gene lost 7 bases, with 11 bases spanning the gap. The CDR3 has 15 residues. From germline, CDR1 is SGHRS and CDR2 YFSETQ. CDR3 region: CASSLGPGINSPLHF. The DNA of the CDR3 is TGCGCCAGCAGCTTGGGGCCAGGGATAAATTCACCCCTCCACTTT.

V gene TRBV27 combines with J gene TRBJ1-2, with D unresolved. The germline gives CDR1 MNHEY, CDR2 SMNVEV (reference sequence). The germline V and J ends were trimmed by 5 bases and 5 bases, with 15 bases remaining between them. CDR3 size: 14 residues. The CDR3 DNA follows: TGTGCCAGCAGTCGATCCTGGGAGAATTATGGCTACACCTTC. Translating gives CASSRSWENYGYTF.

This clone has a single count. This chain connects TRBV2 to TRBJ2-5; no clear D. This CDR3 spans 12 amino acids. Germline V CDR1 and CDR2: SNHLY, FYNNEI. Trimming left V 3 bases short and J 8 bases short, with 10 bases between. CDR3 nucleotide sequence: TGTGCCAGCAGTGAGGGTCTTAGAACCCAGTACTTC. Its translation is CASSEGLRTQYF.

The chain carries TRBV28 and TRBJ1-3; TRBD1 might be the D (5 bases). Germline V CDR1 and CDR2: MDHEN, SYDVKM. CDR3 length: 14 residues. The ends were cut back, 10 bases at V and 2 bases at J, with 15 bases in the middle. The CDR3 DNA is TGTGCCACCATAGGGGTTAACACTGGAAACACCATATATTTT. Amino acids: CATIGVNTGNTIYF.

V is TRBV5-4 and J is TRBJ1-5; D gene uncertain. The CDR3 has 12 residues. Deletions cut 3 bases from V and 9 bases from J, with 10 bases between. Looked up from germline, CDR1 is SGHNT and CDR2 is YYREEE (reference sequence). CDR3 nucleotides: TGTGCCAGCAGCTCTTTCTGGGGGCCCCAGCATTTT. Translating it yields CASSSFWGPQHF.

The chain carries TRBV18 and TRBJ1-2; 7 bases map to TRBD1. V shed 3 bases, J shed 8 bases, and the junction held 6 bases outside the gene matches. CDR3 size: 13 residues. Germline V CDR1 and CDR2: KGHSH, LQKENI. Here the CDR3 reads CASSPTGVGGYTF. DNA for the CDR3: TGTGCCAGCTCACCCACAGGGGTCGGCGGCTACACCTTC.

CDR3 region: CASSGGSYGYTF. The CDR3 region has the DNA TGTGCCAGCAGTGGAGGAAGCTATGGCTACACCTTC. V gene TRBV2 combines with J gene TRBJ1-2, with D uncertain. The V gene's germline CDR1 is SNHLY and CDR2 FYNNEI. Trimming shortened V by 4 bases and J by 4 bases, and 7 bases separated the two germline ends. The CDR3 runs to 12 residues. The whole variable domain, filled in from reference TRBV2 and TRBJ1-2, reads EPEVTQTPSHQVTQMGQEVILRCVPISNHLYFYWYRQILGQKVEFLVSFYNNEISEKSEIFDDQFSVERPDGSNFTLKIRSTKLEDSAMYFCASSGGSYGYTFGSGTRLTVV.

This sequence joins TRBV5-1 and TRBJ2-1, with 8 bases identical to TRBD1. V was clipped by 0 bases and J by 4 bases; unmatched bases: 3. The CDR3 is made up of 15 amino acids. Germline loops: CDR1 SGHRS, CDR2 YFSETQ. The CDR3 region has the DNA TGCGCCAGCAGCTTGGAGGACAGGGATTACAATGAGCAGTTCTTC. It is translated as CASSLEDRDYNEQFF.

The rearrangement links TRBV5-1 to TRBJ1-1; TRBD1 is a possible D gene (5 bases). Germline V gives CDR1 SGHRS, CDR2 YFSETQ. The V end lost 5 bases, the J end lost 4 bases, and 12 bases lay between the germline ends. The CDR3 spans 13 residues. CDR3 protein: CASRPDSFTEAFF. The CDR3 DNA reads as TGCGCCAGCAGACCAGACAGTTTCACTGAAGCTTTCTTT.

This clone was recorded a few times. The chain links TRBV27 to TRBJ2-7; TRBD1 is a possible D gene (6 bases). CDR3 length: 14 residues. The germline V gene encodes CDR1 MNHEY and CDR2 SMNVEV (reference sequence). Between the trimmed V and J ends, which lost 5 bases and 0 bases, there was a span of 11 bases. This chain's CDR3 is CASSLGQNSYEQYF. In nucleotides, the CDR3 is TGTGCCAGCAGTCTCGGACAGAACTCCTACGAGCAGTACTTC.

This chain uses TRBV6-5 with TRBJ1-1; weak D call: TRBD1 (6 bases). Trimming took 6 bases from V and 4 from J, leaving 12 bases between them. In germline, CDR1 is MNHEY, CDR2 SVGAGI. The CDR3 length is 13 residues. Written as DNA, the CDR3 is TGTGCCAGCAGCCTAGGGGGGGGCACTGAAGCTTTCTTT. Translating gives CASSLGGGTEAFF.

The V call is TRBV30, the J call TRBJ2-5; D is uncertain. This CDR3 contains 12 residues. CDR1 GTSNPN and CDR2 SVGIG come from the germline V gene (reference sequence). Trimming shortened V by 4 bases and J by 3 bases, and 9 bases separated the two germline ends. The CDR3 region has the DNA TGTGCCTGGAATCTGGACGAAGAGACCCAGTACTTC. As protein: CAWNLDEETQYF. Complete variable domain (other parts from reference TRBV30 and TRBJ2-5): SQTIHQWPATLVQPVGSPLSLECTVEGTSNPNLYWYRQAAGRGLQLLFYSVGIGQISSEVPQNLSASRPQDRQFILSSKKLLLSDSGFYLCAWNLDEETQYFGPGTRLLVL.

This chain joins TRBV9 and TRBJ2-5, with 8 bases identical to TRBD1. This CDR3 comprises 14 residues. The ends lost 3 bases at V and 5 bases at J; junction bases unmatched: 6. CDR1 SGDLS and CDR2 YYNGEE come from the germline V gene. The CDR3 DNA reads TGTGCCAGCAGCGCCGACAGGGGAAGGGAGACCCAGTACTTC. Encoded protein: CASSADRGRETQYF.

This clone was recorded once. This chain uses TRBV20-1 with TRBJ1-4, with TRBD1 as a possible D gene (6 bases). V was trimmed by 3 bases and J by 4 bases, leaving 15 bases between them. The CDR3 has 15 amino acids. Per the germline V gene, CDR1 is DFQATT and CDR2 is SNEGSKA (reference sequence). The DNA of the CDR3 is TGCAGTGCTAGTATCGGGGCAGGGGTTAATGAAAAACTGTTTTTT. This codes for CSASIGAGVNEKLFF.

The J gene is TRBJ2-1, the V gene TRBV5-1; D is unclear. Germline V gene sequence: CDR1 SGHRS, CDR2 YFSETQ. This CDR3 comprises 15 residues. Trimming cost V 4 bases and J 5 bases, with 16 bases left between them. DNA for the CDR3: TGCGCCAGCAGCCCCACTTTGGGTGGTGACAATGAGCAGTTCTTC. It codes for CASSPTLGGDNEQFF.